This is a list of T cell receptor beta chains from one sample in a study of T-cell reconstitution after alpha-beta-depleted transplantation in children. TCRdb reprocessed the PCR reads with MiXCR, giving one entry per CDR3 protein. The sample lists about 480,000 distinct CDR3 sequences; approximately 12% were seen once. The sample here was PBMCs from the stem cell graft donor, taken from the stem cell graft. The receptors here all came from a human donor who donated a stem cell graft to a child with combined immunodeficiency. CDR3s include the opening cysteine and the closing phenylalanine or tryptophan. A D gene is named only where the DNA matches it firmly. Not every row has a clone size; where given, it reads once, few, many or a size class.

cdr3_nt cdr3_aa v_call d_call clone_size j_call
TGTGCCAGCAGCCAAGAGCCCGGAGGGTATAATGAGCAGTTCTTC CASSQEPGGYNEQFF TRBV3-1 . . TRBJ2-1
TGTGCCAGCAGTGTGACAGCCAATCAGCCCCAGCATTTT CASSVTANQPQHF TRBV12-3/TRBV12-4 . few TRBJ1-5
TGCAGTGCTAGAGATAATGGAGTGCGCAGGAAAGCTTTCTTT CSARDNGVRRKAFF TRBV20-1 . . TRBJ1-1
TGTGCCAGCAGCTTGGACGGGGGGTTCCAAGAGACCCAGTACTTC CASSLDGGFQETQYF TRBV5-5 TRBD2 many TRBJ2-5
TGTGCCAGCAGGACAGGGCTGCAAGAGACCCAGTACTTC CASRTGLQETQYF TRBV6-1 TRBD1 . TRBJ2-5
TGTGCCAGCAGCTCACGCCAGGGATGGTACGAGCAGTACTTC CASSSRQGWYEQYF TRBV7-2 . . TRBJ2-7
TGTGCCATCAGAACTGGACAGGCCTATAATTCACCCCTCCACTTT CAIRTGQAYNSPLHF TRBV10-3 TRBD1 . TRBJ1-6
TGCGCCAGCAGCCAAGGCACGAACTACGAGCAGTACTTC CASSQGTNYEQYF TRBV4-3 . few TRBJ2-7
TGTGCCAGCAGCCTTCCGCGACCATTTAGACTAGGCGGGTCCTACAATGAGCAGTTCTTC CASSLPRPFRLGGSYNEQFF TRBV3-1 . . TRBJ2-1
TGCAGTGCTAGAGGCCCGGGGGGGGCGAACACCGGGGAGCTGTTTTTT CSARGPGGANTGELFF TRBV20-1 TRBD2 . TRBJ2-2
TGTGCTAGTGGTTTGGTCCCGGGGGCGAACACCGGGGAGCTGTTTTTT CASGLVPGANTGELFF TRBV12-5 . few TRBJ2-2
TGCGCCAGCAGCGGGGGAGGGGACCTCTTCTCCTACAATGAGCAGTTCTTC CASSGGGDLFSYNEQFF TRBV5-1 TRBD2 many TRBJ2-1
TGTGCCAGCAGCTTAGTAGCGGGAGGGTTCCAAGAGACCCAGTACTTC CASSLVAGGFQETQYF TRBV12-3/TRBV12-4 TRBD2 few TRBJ2-5
TGTGCCTGGAGGGCGGGATCGGGTCAGCCCCAGCATTTT CAWRAGSGQPQHF TRBV30 . few TRBJ1-5
TGTGCCAGCAGCAAATTATCGGACAGGTCCTACGAGCAGTACTTC CASSKLSDRSYEQYF TRBV21-1 . . TRBJ2-7
TGCAGTGCTAGCCCGGACAGGGGTTCTTTCTACGAGCAGTACTTC CSASPDRGSFYEQYF TRBV20-1 TRBD1 few TRBJ2-7
TGCAGTGCTACTGAGGGACTAGCGGGAGGGATGGAGACCCAGTACTTC CSATEGLAGGMETQYF TRBV20-1 TRBD2 many TRBJ2-5
TGTGCCACCAGTGACGCGAACACAGATACGCAGTATTTT CATSDANTDTQYF TRBV24-1 . few TRBJ2-3
TGCGCCAGCAGCTTGGGCAGGTTCTACGAGCAGTACTTC CASSLGRFYEQYF TRBV5-1 . many TRBJ2-7
TGCGCCAGCAGCTTGGCAGGGCAGGGAAGCTACGAGCAGTACTTC CASSLAGQGSYEQYF TRBV5-1 . many TRBJ2-7
TGTGCCAGCAGCTTAGTTTCAAGTCGAGAGACCCAGTACTTC CASSLVSSRETQYF TRBV11-2 . few TRBJ2-5
TGTGCCAGCAGTTCCCCCTTGACAGGTAATCAGCCCCAGCATTTT CASSSPLTGNQPQHF TRBV28 . once TRBJ1-5